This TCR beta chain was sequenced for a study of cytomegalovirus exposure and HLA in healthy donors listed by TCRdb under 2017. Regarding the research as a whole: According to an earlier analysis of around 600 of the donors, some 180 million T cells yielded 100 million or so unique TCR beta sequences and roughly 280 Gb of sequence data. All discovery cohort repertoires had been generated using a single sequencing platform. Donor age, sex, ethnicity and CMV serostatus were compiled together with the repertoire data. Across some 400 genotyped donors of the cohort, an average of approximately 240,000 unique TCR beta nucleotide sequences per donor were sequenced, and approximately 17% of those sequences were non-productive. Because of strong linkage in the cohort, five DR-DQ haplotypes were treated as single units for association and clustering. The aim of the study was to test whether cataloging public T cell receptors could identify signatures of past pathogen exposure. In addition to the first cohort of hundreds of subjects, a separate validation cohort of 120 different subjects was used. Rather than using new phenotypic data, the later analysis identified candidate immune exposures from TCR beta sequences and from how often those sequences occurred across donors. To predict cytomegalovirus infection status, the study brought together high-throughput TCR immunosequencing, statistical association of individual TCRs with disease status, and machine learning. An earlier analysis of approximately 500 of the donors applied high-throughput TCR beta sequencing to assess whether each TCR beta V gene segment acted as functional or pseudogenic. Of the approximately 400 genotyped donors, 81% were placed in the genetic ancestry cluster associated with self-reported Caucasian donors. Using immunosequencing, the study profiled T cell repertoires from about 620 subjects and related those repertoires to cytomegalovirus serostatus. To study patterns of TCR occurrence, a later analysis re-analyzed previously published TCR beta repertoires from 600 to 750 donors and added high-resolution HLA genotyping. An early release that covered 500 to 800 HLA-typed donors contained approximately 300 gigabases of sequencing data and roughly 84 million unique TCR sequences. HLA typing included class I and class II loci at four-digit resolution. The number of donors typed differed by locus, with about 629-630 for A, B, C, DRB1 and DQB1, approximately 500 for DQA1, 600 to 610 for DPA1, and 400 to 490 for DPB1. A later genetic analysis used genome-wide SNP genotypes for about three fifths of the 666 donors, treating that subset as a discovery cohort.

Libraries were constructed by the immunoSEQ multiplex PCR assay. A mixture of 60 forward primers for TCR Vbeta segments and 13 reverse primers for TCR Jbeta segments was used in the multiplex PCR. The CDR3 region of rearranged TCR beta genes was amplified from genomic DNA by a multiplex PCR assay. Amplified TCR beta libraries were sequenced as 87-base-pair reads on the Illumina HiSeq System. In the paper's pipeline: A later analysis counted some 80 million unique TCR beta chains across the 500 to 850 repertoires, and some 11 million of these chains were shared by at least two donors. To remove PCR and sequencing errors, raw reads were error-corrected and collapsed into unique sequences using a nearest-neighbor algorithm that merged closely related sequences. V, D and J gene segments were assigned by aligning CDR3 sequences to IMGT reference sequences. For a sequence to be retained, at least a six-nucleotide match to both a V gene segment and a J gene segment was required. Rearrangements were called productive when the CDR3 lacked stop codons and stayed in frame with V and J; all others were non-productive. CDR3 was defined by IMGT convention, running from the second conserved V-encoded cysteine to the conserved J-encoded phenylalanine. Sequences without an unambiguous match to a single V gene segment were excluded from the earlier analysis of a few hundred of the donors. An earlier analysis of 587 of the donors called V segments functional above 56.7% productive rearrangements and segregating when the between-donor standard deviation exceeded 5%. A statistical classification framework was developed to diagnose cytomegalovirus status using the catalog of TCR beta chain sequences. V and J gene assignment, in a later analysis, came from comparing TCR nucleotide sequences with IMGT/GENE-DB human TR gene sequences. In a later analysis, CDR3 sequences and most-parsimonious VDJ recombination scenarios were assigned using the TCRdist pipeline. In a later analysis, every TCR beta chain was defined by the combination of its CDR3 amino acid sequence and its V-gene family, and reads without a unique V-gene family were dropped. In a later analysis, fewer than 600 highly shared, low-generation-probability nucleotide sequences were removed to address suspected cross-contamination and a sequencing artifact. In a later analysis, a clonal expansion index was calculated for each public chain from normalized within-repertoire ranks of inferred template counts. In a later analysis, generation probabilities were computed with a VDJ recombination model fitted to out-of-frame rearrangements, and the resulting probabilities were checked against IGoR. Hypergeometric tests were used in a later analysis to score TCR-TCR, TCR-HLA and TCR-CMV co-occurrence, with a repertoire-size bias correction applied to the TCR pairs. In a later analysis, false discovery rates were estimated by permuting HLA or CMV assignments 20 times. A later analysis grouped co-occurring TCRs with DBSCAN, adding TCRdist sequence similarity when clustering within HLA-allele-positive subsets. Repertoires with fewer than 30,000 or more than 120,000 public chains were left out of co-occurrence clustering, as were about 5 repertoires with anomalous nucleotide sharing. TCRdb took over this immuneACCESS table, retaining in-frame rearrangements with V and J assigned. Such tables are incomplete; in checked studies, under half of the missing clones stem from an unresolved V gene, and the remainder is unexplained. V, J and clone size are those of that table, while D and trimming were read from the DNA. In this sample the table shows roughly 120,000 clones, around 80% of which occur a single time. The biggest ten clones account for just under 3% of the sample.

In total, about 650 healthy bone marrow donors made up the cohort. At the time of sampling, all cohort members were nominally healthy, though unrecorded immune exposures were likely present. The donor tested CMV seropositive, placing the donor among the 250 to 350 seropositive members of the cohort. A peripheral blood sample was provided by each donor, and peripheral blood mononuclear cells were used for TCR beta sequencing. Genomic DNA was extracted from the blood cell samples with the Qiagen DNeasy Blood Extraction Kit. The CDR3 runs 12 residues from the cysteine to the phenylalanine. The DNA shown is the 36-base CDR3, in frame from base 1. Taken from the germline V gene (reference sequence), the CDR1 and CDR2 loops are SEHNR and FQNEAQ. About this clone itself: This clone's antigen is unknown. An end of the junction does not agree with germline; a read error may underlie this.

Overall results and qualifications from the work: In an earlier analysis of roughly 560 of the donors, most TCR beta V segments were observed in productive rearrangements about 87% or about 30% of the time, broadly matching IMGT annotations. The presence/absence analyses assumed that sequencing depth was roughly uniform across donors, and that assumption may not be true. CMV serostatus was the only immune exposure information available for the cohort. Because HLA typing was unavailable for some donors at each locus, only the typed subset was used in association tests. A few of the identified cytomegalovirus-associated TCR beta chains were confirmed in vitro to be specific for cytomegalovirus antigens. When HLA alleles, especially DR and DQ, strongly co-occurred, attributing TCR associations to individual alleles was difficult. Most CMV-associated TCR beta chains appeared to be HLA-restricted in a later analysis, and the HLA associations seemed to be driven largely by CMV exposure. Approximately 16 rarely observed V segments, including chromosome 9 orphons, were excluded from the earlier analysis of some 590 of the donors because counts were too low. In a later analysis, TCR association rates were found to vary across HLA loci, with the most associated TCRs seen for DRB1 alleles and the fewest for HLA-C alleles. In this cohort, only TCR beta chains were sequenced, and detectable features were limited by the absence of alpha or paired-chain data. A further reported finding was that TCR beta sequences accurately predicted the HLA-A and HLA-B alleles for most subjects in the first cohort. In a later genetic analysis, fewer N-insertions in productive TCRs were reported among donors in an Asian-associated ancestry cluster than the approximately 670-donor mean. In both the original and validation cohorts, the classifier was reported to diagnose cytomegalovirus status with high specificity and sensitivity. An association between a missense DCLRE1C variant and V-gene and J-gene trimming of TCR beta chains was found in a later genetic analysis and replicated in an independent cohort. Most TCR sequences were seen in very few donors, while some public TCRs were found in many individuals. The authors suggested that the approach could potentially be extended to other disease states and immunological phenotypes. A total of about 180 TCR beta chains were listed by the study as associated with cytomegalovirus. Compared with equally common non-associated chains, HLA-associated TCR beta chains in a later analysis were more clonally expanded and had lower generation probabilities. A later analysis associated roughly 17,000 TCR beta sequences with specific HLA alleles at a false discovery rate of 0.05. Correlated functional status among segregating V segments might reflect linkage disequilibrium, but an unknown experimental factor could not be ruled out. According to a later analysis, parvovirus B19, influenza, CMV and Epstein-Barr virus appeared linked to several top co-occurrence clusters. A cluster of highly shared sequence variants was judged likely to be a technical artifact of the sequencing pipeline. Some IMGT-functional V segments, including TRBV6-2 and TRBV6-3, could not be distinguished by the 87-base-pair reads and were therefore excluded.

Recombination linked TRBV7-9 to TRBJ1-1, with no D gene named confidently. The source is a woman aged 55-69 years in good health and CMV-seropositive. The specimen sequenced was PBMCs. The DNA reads TGTTCCAGCAGCAGTTCTACGTGGGAAGCTTTCTTT. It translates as CSSSSSTWEAFF. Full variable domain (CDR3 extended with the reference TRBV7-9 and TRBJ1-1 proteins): DTGVSQNPRHKITKRGQNVTFRCDPISEHNRLYWYRQTLGQGPEFLTYFQNEAQLEKSRLLSDRFSAERPKGSFSTLEIQRTEQGDSAMYLCSSSSSTWEAFFGQGTRLTVV.